These 8 T cell receptor beta chains came from one sample sequenced in a study of tumor-infiltrating lymphocytes in primary liver carcinoma (dated by TCRdb to about 2017). Total RNA and DNA were co-extracted without cell sorting from around 20-30 mg of bulk tissue using the AllPrep DNA/RNA mini kit. The sequencer was an Illumina HiSeq 2500. A constant-region primer and ProtoScript II reverse transcriptase were used to reverse-transcribe TCRbeta-specific cDNA from around 530 ng total RNA. Three nested multiplex PCR rounds, following a slightly modified ARM-PCR procedure, were used to build the TCRbeta libraries. Each of the first two PCR rounds ran for roughly 9 cycles and used multiplex TRBV1-TRBV30 forward primers together with a Cbeta reverse primer. TCRdb reprocessed the public reads (quality trimming at Q25 with fastp, clone calling with MiXCR) and kept in-frame beta chains. Each entry is one CDR3 protein sequence, shown with its most common DNA and genes. The sample table shows 150,000 to 200,000 distinct CDR3 sequences, and roughly 80% are seen once. About a sixth of the sample is taken by the ten largest.

Material: tumor tissue from primary liver carcinoma. These TCRs come from a man aged 40-49 years with primary liver carcinoma and hepatitis B virus infection.

As to this clonotype: The CDR3 does not end in the conserved phenylalanine or tryptophan, so this is likely a read error. Written as DNA, the CDR3 is TGTGCCAGTACCTTACGATGGACAGGGGAAGACGAGCAGTACTCC. This gives the protein CASTLRWTGEDEQYS. V and J are TRBV11-2 and TRBJ2-7; TRBD1 agrees at 9 bases. Unmatched junction bases numbered 14, after V lost 9 bases and J lost 5 bases. The CDR3 has 15 amino acids. Germline V lookup: CDR1 SGHAT, CDR2 FQNNGV.

On this clonotype itself: A much bigger clone sits one base away, suggesting this may be a read error. The V call is TRBV30, the J call TRBJ1-6, with TRBD1 as a possible D gene (6 bases). Germline V gene sequence: CDR1 GTSNPN, CDR2 SVGIG (reference sequence). V shed 4 bases and J shed 8 bases, with 15 bases lying between them. The CDR3 spans 14 residues. Here the CDR3 reads CAWNATGWDSPLHF. CDR3 sequence (DNA): TGTGCCTGGAACGCGACAGGCTGGGATTCACCCCTCCACTTT.

On this clonotype itself: One end of the junction does not line up with germline, which may come from a read error. This chain joins TRBV11-2 and TRBJ1-6, with D tentatively TRBD1 (5 bases). Germline V gene data show CDR1 as SGHAT and CDR2 as FQNNGV. The CDR3 sequence is 15 residues long. The CDR3, as DNA: TGTGCCAGCAGCCGCGAGGACGGGGCCTATTCATCCCTCCACTTT. It encodes CASSREDGAYSSLHF. The whole variable domain, filled in from reference TRBV11-2 and TRBJ1-6, reads EAGVAQSPRYKIIEKRQSVAFWCNPISGHATLYWYQQILGQGPKLLIQFQNNGVVDDSQLPKDRFSAERLKGVDSTLKIQPAKLEDSAVYLCASSREDGAYSSLHFGNGTRLTVT.

As to this clonotype: Germline is not matched at one junction end, which may reflect a read error. The chain carries TRBV4-1 and TRBJ1-5; no clear D gene. The CDR3 runs 15 residues. Germline V lookup: CDR1 MGHRA, CDR2 YSYEKL. As DNA, the CDR3 is TGCGCCAGCAGTCCCATAGATGGAAGCAATCTGCCCCAGCATTTT. Translated: CASSPIDGSNLPQHF.

Comment on this clonotype: One junction end does not reproduce the germline sequence, and a read error may be involved. The gene calls are TRBV6-1 and TRBJ1-4; TRBD1 is a possible D gene (5 bases). CDR1 MNHNS and CDR2 SASEGT come from the germline V gene. This CDR3 contains 16 residues. The CDR3 DNA reads TGTGCAAGCAGTGAAGCGGGGGTTGCAGCTAATGAAAAACTGTTTTTT. Translating gives CASSEAGVAANEKLFF.

On this clonotype: A read error may account for a junction end that differs from germline. The chain joins TRBV29-1 to TRBJ2-7; 8 bases match TRBD1. Germline values: CDR1 SQVTM, CDR2 ANQGSEA. The CDR3 has 15 amino acids. CDR3 loop: CSVRGLGGSRYEQYF. DNA of the CDR3: TGCAGCGTCAGGGGGCTAGGGGGCAGTAGGTACGAACAGTACTTC.

The V call is TRBV7-9, the J call TRBJ2-7; TRBD1 is a possible D gene (5 bases). This CDR3 comprises 12 residues. V lost 5 bases, J lost 9 bases, and 14 bases lay in between. Germline values: CDR1 SEHNR, CDR2 FQNEAQ (reference sequence). The CDR3: CASSRTRTGQYF. CDR3 nucleotides: TGTGCCAGCAGCCGGACGCGTACAGGGCAGTACTTC.

This clonotype came up a few times. The V and J genes are TRBV2 and TRBJ2-5; 7 nucleotides agree with TRBD1. The CDR3 length is 14 residues. V dropped 5 bases and J dropped 1; count of bases not matched to a gene: 4. Per germline, CDR1 SNHLY and CDR2 FYNNEI. The CDR3 region has the DNA TGTGCCAGCAGTTCTGACAGGGTCCAAGAGACCCAGTACTTC. It is translated as CASSSDRVQETQYF.